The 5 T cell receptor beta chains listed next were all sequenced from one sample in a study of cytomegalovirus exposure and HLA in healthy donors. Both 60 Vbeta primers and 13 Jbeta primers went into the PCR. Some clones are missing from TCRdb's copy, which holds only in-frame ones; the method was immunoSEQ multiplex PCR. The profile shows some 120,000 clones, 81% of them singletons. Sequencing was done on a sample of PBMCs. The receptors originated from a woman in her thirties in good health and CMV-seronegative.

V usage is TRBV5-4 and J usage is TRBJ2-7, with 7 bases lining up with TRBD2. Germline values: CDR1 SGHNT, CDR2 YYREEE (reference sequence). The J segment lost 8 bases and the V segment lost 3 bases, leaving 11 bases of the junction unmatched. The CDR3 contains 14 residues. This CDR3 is CASSSAGLFFQQYF. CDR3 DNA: TGTGCCAGCAGCTCGGCGGGACTATTTTTCCAGCAGTACTTC.

The CDR3 DNA follows: TGTGCCAGCAGCTTTCCTTGGGACAGCCGAGGGTTTTACAATGAGCAGTTCTTC. Protein sequence: CASSFPWDSRGFYNEQFF. J is TRBJ2-1 and V is TRBV7-9; 7 bases agree with TRBD1. CDR3 size: 18 residues. The junction had 15 bases not matched to a gene; V was cut back by 3 bases and J by 4 bases. Germline V lookup: CDR1 SEHNR, CDR2 FQNEAQ (reference sequence).

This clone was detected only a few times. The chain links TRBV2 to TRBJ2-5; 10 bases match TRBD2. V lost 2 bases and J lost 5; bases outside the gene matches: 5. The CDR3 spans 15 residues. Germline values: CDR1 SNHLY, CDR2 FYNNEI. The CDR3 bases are TGTGCCAGCAGTGAAATAGCGGGAGGAACTGAGACCCAGTACTTC. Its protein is CASSEIAGGTETQYF.

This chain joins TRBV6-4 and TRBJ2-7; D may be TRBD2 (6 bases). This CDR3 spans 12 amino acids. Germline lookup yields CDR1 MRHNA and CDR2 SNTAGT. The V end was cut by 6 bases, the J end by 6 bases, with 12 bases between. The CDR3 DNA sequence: TGTGCCAGCAGACCTCGGGAGAGCGAGCAGTACTTC. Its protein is CASRPRESEQYF.

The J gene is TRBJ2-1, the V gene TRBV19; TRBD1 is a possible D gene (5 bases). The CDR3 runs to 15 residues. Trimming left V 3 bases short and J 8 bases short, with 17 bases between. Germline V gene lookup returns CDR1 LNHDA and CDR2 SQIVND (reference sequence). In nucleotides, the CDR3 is TGTGCCAGTAGTATTGGGGCAGCCCAGGTCTATGAGCAGTTCTTC. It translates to CASSIGAAQVYEQFF. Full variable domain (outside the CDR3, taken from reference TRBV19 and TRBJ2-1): DGGITQSPKYLFRKEGQNVTLSCEQNLNHDAMYWYRQDPGQGLRLIYYSQIVNDFQKGDIAEGYSVSREKKESFPLTVTSAQKNPTAFYLCASSIGAAQVYEQFFGPGTRLTVL.